This entry lists 27 T cell receptor beta chains sequenced from one sample in a study of CD8 T cells in Susac syndrome. Random hexamers served to reverse transcribe roughly 0.45 to 1 ug RNA. Each CDR3 protein gets one entry after TCRdb re-called the immunoSEQ multiplex PCR reads with MiXCR. In the table there are some 300,000 distinct CDR3 sequences, about 89% of which are singletons. Specimen: CD8+ T cells from PBMCs. These TCRs come from a human donor with multiple sclerosis.

V and J are TRBV9 and TRBJ2-2; D is undetermined. The CDR3 is 12 residues long. Germline lookup yields CDR1 SGDLS and CDR2 YYNGEE. Trimming left V 2 bases short and J 7 bases short, with 6 bases between. CDR3 sequence: CASSVLGGELFF. In DNA, the CDR3 is TGTGCCAGCAGCGTTTTGGGCGGGGAGCTGTTTTTT.

The chain uses TRBV20-1 and TRBJ2-5; D is possibly TRBD2 (6 bases). Trimming left V 3 bases short and J 9 bases short, with 8 bases between. Germline V gene lookup returns CDR1 DFQATT and CDR2 SNEGSKA (reference sequence). The CDR3 spans 10 residues. CDR3 in amino acids: CSARREAQYF. In DNA, the CDR3 is TGCAGTGCTAGGAGGGAGGCCCAGTACTTC.

The chain joins TRBV7-9 to TRBJ2-6; no clear D gene. With 3 bases removed from V and 0 bases from J, the gap between germline ends came to 6 bases. The CDR3 contains 15 residues. Germline V gene data show CDR1 as SEHNR and CDR2 as FQNEAQ (reference sequence). In DNA form, the CDR3 reads TGTGCCAGCAGCTTCTACGACTCTGGGGCCAACGTCCTGACTTTC. Translated: CASSFYDSGANVLTF.

The chain uses TRBV23-1 and TRBJ2-2; unclear D gene. TRBV23-1 is known as an ORF, though its function is uncertain. The ends were cut back, 1 base at V and 0 bases at J, with 12 bases in the middle. This CDR3 spans 17 amino acids. CDR3 nucleotides: TGCGCCAGCAGTCAATTTAGGTCCCCCTCGAACACCGGGGAGCTGTTTTTT. Its protein is CASSQFRSPSNTGELFF.

This sequence joins TRBV20-1 and TRBJ1-1, with a tentative D call TRBD1 (6 bases). Germline V gene lookup returns CDR1 DFQATT and CDR2 SNEGSKA (reference sequence). The CDR3 runs to 13 residues. V gave up 4 bases and J gave up 5 bases, with 14 bases separating them. CDR3 region: CSAKQRGETEAFF. The CDR3, as DNA: TGCAGTGCTAAACAAAGGGGGGAAACTGAAGCTTTCTTT.

The V gene is TRBV27, the J gene TRBJ2-7; D is possibly TRBD1 (6 bases). V was pared by 6 bases and J by 3 bases, with 15 bases between. The CDR3 loop spans 14 amino acids. Germline CDR1 is MNHEY and CDR2 is SMNVEV (reference sequence). In nucleotides, the CDR3 is TGTGCCAGCAGGACACAGGGTTTTGGCTACGAGCAGTACTTC. It codes for CASRTQGFGYEQYF.

The V gene is TRBV10-3, the J gene TRBJ2-3, with 11 bases lining up with TRBD2. Germline V gene sequence: CDR1 ENHRY, CDR2 SYGVKD. With V trimmed by 3 bases and J by 0 bases, 5 bases remained unmatched. CDR3 length: 17 amino acids. This chain's CDR3 is CAISETSGSLSTDTQYF. In DNA form, the CDR3 reads TGTGCCATCAGTGAAACTAGCGGGAGTCTAAGCACAGATACGCAGTATTTT.

CDR3 sequence reads: CASSLATAPDTQYF. CDR3 in DNA: TGTGCCAGCAGCTTAGCTACGGCCCCAGATACGCAGTATTTT. V usage is TRBV11-2 and J usage is TRBJ2-3; D is uncertain. CDR3 length equals 14 residues. The germline V gene has CDR1 SGHAT and CDR2 FQNNGV. Trimming left V 1 base short and J 4 bases short, with 9 bases between.

This rearrangement joins TRBV6-6 to TRBJ1-1; D unclear. The CDR3 covers 14 residues. Germline V lookup: CDR1 MNHNY, CDR2 SVGAGI (reference sequence). Trimming removed 2 bases from V and 0 bases from J, with 7 bases in between. CDR3: CASSYGLLNTEAFF. CDR3 nucleotides: TGTGCCAGCAGTTACGGGCTTTTGAACACTGAAGCTTTCTTT.

The rearrangement uses TRBV5-4 and TRBJ2-1; possibly TRBD1 for D (6 bases). The germline V gene has CDR1 SGHNT and CDR2 YYREEE (reference sequence). Trimming removed 4 bases at V and 3 bases at J, with 17 bases between. This CDR3 has 16 residues. The CDR3: CASSAATGSRYNEQFF. Here the CDR3 DNA reads TGTGCCAGCAGCGCTGCGACAGGATCACGCTACAATGAGCAGTTCTTC.

The chain carries TRBV6-2 or TRBV6-3 and TRBJ2-3; D call uncertain. Germline V lookup: CDR1 MNHEY, CDR2 SVGEGT. Trimming stripped 5 bases from V and 4 bases from J, with 13 bases between. CDR3 length equals 14 residues. The CDR3 sequence is CASSPPSTADTQYF. DNA for the CDR3: TGTGCCAGCAGTCCACCCTCTACGGCAGATACGCAGTATTTT.

The rearrangement joins TRBV7-9 to TRBJ1-1; no clear D. The germline gives CDR1 SEHNR, CDR2 FQNEAQ (reference sequence). Trimming cost V 3 bases and J 0 bases, with 17 bases left between them. CDR3 length: 17 residues. CDR3 DNA sequence: TGTGCCAGCAGCTTCCCCCGGAAGGGCCAGGTGAACACTGAAGCTTTCTTT. This gives the protein CASSFPRKGQVNTEAFF. The full variable domain, in which reference TRBV7-9 and TRBJ1-1 provide the parts outside the CDR3, is DTGVSQNPRHKITKRGQNVTFRCDPISEHNRLYWYRQTLGQGPEFLTYFQNEAQLEKSRLLSDRFSAERPKGSFSTLEIQRTEQGDSAMYLCASSFPRKGQVNTEAFFGQGTRLTVV.

This chain uses TRBV6-2 or TRBV6-3 with TRBJ2-1; D is uncertain. The CDR3 is 13 residues long. The V end lost 3 bases, the J end lost 8 bases, and 11 bases lay between the germline ends. Germline V gene data show CDR1 as MNHEY and CDR2 as SVGEGT. For the CDR3, the DNA is TGTGCCAGCAGTTATCATCTTGGTTATGAGCAGTTCTTC. It translates to CASSYHLGYEQFF.

The rearrangement joins TRBV4-3 to TRBJ2-3; D is ambiguous. Trimming took 2 bases from V and 6 from J, leaving 18 bases between them. Per the germline V gene, CDR1 is LGHNA and CDR2 is YSLEER. The CDR3 runs 16 residues. The CDR3 loop is CASSQKRQLEWDTQYF. The CDR3 DNA reads as TGCGCCAGCAGCCAAAAGAGGCAGTTGGAGTGGGATACGCAGTATTTT.

This chain links TRBV7-2 with TRBJ2-7; 13 bases map to TRBD2. The CDR3 has 18 amino acids. The V gene end was trimmed by 5 bases and the J gene end by 3 bases; junction bases not matched to a gene: 13. From germline, CDR1 is SGHTA and CDR2 FQGNSA. CDR3 DNA: TGTGCCAGCAGCACCGGACTAGCGGGAGAAGCCCCTAGCTACGAGCAGTACTTC. Translated, it gives CASSTGLAGEAPSYEQYF.

The chain is built from TRBV6-5 and TRBJ1-1; 8 bases agree with TRBD1. The germline V gene encodes CDR1 MNHEY and CDR2 SVGAGI. V was clipped by 0 bases and J by 1 base; unmatched bases: 4. The CDR3 runs to 16 residues. The CDR3 region has the DNA TGTGCCAGCAGTTACTCGACAGGGGAATGGAACACTGAAGCTTTCTTT. This sequence encodes CASSYSTGEWNTEAFF.

This clonotype was detected only once. The chain employs TRBV28 and TRBJ2-7; D not certain. Germline assignment: CDR1 MDHEN and CDR2 SYDVKM. V was pared by 7 bases and J by 0 bases, with 19 bases between. The CDR3 is 16 residues long. The CDR3 DNA follows: TGTGCCAGCACCAAAATGCACGACGTCCACTCCTACGAGCAGTACTTC. Its protein is CASTKMHDVHSYEQYF.

The gene calls are TRBV6-2 or TRBV6-3 and TRBJ1-5; D remains ambiguous. This CDR3 comprises 14 residues. V was shortened by 5 bases and J by 3 bases, with 11 bases between the two germline ends. Per the germline V gene, CDR1 is MNHEY and CDR2 is SVGEGT. CDR3 region: CASSPWNHNQPQHF. The CDR3 bases are TGTGCCAGCAGTCCTTGGAACCACAATCAGCCCCAGCATTTT.

The chain employs TRBV5-8 and TRBJ2-7; D call uncertain. This CDR3 comprises 14 residues. Germline loops: CDR1 SGHTS, CDR2 YDEGEE. V lost 4 bases and J 1 base, leaving 12 bases between the germline ends. The CDR3 spells CASSPLQVSYEQYF. CDR3 bases: TGTGCCAGCAGCCCTTTGCAGGTATCCTACGAGCAGTACTTC.

The chain joins TRBV7-9 to TRBJ2-1; 7 bases agree with TRBD1. V gave up 5 bases and J gave up 9 bases; unmatched junction bases: 10. The CDR3 has 14 residues. Germline V gene lookup returns CDR1 SEHNR and CDR2 FQNEAQ (reference sequence). CDR3 protein: CASSHLTGVGEQFF. For the CDR3, the DNA is TGTGCCAGCAGCCACCTAACAGGGGTCGGTGAGCAGTTCTTC. Full variable domain (rest looked up from reference TRBV7-9 and TRBJ2-1): DTGVSQNPRHKITKRGQNVTFRCDPISEHNRLYWYRQTLGQGPEFLTYFQNEAQLEKSRLLSDRFSAERPKGSFSTLEIQRTEQGDSAMYLCASSHLTGVGEQFFGPGTRLTVL.

This chain connects TRBV9 to TRBJ2-1; D is undetermined. The germline V and J ends were trimmed by 4 bases and 5 bases, with 19 bases remaining between them. Germline CDR1 is SGDLS and CDR2 is YYNGEE. There are 16 residues in the CDR3. CDR3 sequence reads: CASSSPGGRRNNEQFF. CDR3 DNA sequence: TGTGCCAGCAGCTCCCCCGGTGGAAGGAGAAACAATGAGCAGTTCTTC.

The chain links TRBV19 to TRBJ2-3; maybe TRBD2 (6 bases). Germline V gene lookup returns CDR1 LNHDA and CDR2 SQIVND (reference sequence). V was cut by 5 bases and J by 3 bases, with 33 bases left in between. The CDR3 spans 21 residues. Written as DNA, the CDR3 is TGTGCCAGTAGTCCCAACCCCCCCGTGGGGCACCGGGACTTCAAGACAGATACGCAGTATTTT. Protein sequence: CASSPNPPVGHRDFKTDTQYF.

This clonotype showed up just once. The chain couples TRBV10-3 to TRBJ1-1, with D possibly being TRBD1 (6 bases). The V gene lost 6 bases and the J gene lost 1 base, with 9 bases spanning the gap. This CDR3 has 13 amino acids. CDR1 and CDR2 (germline): ENHRY, SYGVKD. The CDR3 DNA follows: TGTGCCATCAGCAGGGGTGAGAACACTGAAGCTTTCTTT. Protein sequence: CAISRGENTEAFF.

This chain connects TRBV20-1 to TRBJ1-1; 7 bases match TRBD1. The CDR3 extends over 13 amino acids. V shed 6 bases, J shed 5 bases, and the junction held 9 bases outside the gene matches. The germline CDR1 and CDR2 sequences are DFQATT and SNEGSKA (reference sequence). The CDR3 sequence: CSAARGAVTEAFF. In DNA form, the CDR3 reads TGCAGTGCCGCCAGGGGGGCGGTTACTGAAGCTTTCTTT.

V is TRBV27 and J is TRBJ2-5; D may be TRBD1 (6 bases). Looked up from germline, CDR1 is MNHEY and CDR2 is SMNVEV (reference sequence). Trimming took 5 bases from V and 5 from J, leaving 21 bases between them. The CDR3 is 16 amino acids. CDR3 in DNA: TGTGCCAGCAGTCAACACCCGCAGGGGTACGGCGAGACCCAGTACTTC. Translating gives CASSQHPQGYGETQYF.

V gene TRBV7-9 combines with J gene TRBJ2-1; 11 nucleotides match TRBD2. Germline V CDR1 and CDR2: SEHNR, FQNEAQ (reference sequence). The CDR3 is 19 residues long. Trimming cost V 4 bases and J 0 bases; bases outside gene matches: 11. The CDR3 bases are TGTGCCAGCAGCTCATACGGGACTAGCGGCCCCAGCTCCTACAATGAGCAGTTCTTC. This gives the protein CASSSYGTSGPSSYNEQFF.

The V and J genes are TRBV7-8 and TRBJ2-7; a possible D gene is TRBD1 (5 bases). Germline V gene sequence: CDR1 SGHVS, CDR2 FQNEAQ. V lost 5 bases to trimming and J lost 1 base, with 15 bases between them. CDR3 length: 15 amino acids. CDR3 sequence: CASSPVPGSSYEQYF. In DNA form, the CDR3 reads TGTGCCAGCAGCCCCGTCCCAGGGTCGTCCTACGAGCAGTACTTC.